The 21 T cell receptor beta chains below were found in one sample sequenced in a study of blood T cells in healthy people across ages. With a J-beta primer mix and a sample-barcoded 5' primer, a second PCR ran about 7 to 11 cycles. TCRdb independently ran MiXCR on the 5' RACE reads; one entry per CDR3 protein. The table includes about 1,600,000 distinct CDR3 sequences, 42% detected once. Material for sequencing was blood. The receptors were sampled from a woman under 30 in good health.

V and J are TRBV6-2 or TRBV6-3 and TRBJ2-7, with D possibly being TRBD2 (5 bases). The germline V gene has CDR1 MNHEY and CDR2 SVGEGT. V was shortened by 5 bases and J by 9 bases, with 20 bases between the two germline ends. The CDR3 contains 14 residues. The CDR3, as DNA: TGTGCCAGCAGTGACCCCGGACTGCCAAACGGGCAGTACTTC. Translating it yields CASSDPGLPNGQYF.

The J gene is TRBJ1-4, the V gene TRBV7-8; D is perhaps TRBD1 (5 bases). Looked up from germline, CDR1 is SGHVS and CDR2 is FQNEAQ. The CDR3 runs to 18 residues. The V end lost 6 bases, the J end lost 1 base, and 21 bases lay between the germline ends. CDR3 sequence (DNA): TGTGCCAGCAGACTAGCCCTAGACAGTCTCTTAACTAATGAAAAACTGTTTTTT. Its translation is CASRLALDSLLTNEKLFF.

The rearrangement uses TRBV28 and TRBJ2-5; 7 bases are a match to TRBD1. Unmatched junction bases numbered 12, after V lost 6 bases and J lost 5 bases. The length of the CDR3 is 15 residues. Germline V gene lookup returns CDR1 MDHEN and CDR2 SYDVKM. The CDR3 is CASRPTGTARETQYF. For the CDR3, the DNA is TGTGCCAGCAGGCCCACGGGGACAGCTAGGGAGACCCAGTACTTC.

This clonotype was counted between two and nine times. This CDR3 reads CASREEEPEAFF. The CDR3 DNA follows: TGTGCCAGCAGGGAGGAGGAGCCTGAAGCTTTCTTT. The V call is TRBV7-9, the J call TRBJ1-1, with no clear D. V was cut by 6 bases and J by 6 bases, with 11 bases left in between. The CDR3 runs to 12 residues. Germline loops: CDR1 SEHNR, CDR2 FQNEAQ (reference sequence).

This chain joins TRBV6-6 and TRBJ1-1; 7 bases map to TRBD1. V gave up 6 bases and J gave up 4 bases; unmatched junction bases: 17. This CDR3 region has 17 residues. The V gene's germline CDR1 is MNHNY and CDR2 SVGAGI (reference sequence). Written as DNA, the CDR3 is TGTGCCAGCAGCCCCGCTCAGACAGGGAGCACGAGCACTGAAGCTTTCTTT. Its translation is CASSPAQTGSTSTEAFF.

This clonotype showed up just a few times. The chain carries TRBV7-2 and TRBJ2-5; 9 bases map to TRBD1. J gave up 4 bases and V 1 base, and 7 bases lay outside the gene matches. Looked up from germline, CDR1 is SGHTA and CDR2 is FQGNSA. The CDR3 has 16 residues. The CDR3: CASSLGGQGFRETQYF. In nucleotides, the CDR3 is TGTGCCAGCAGCTTAGGGGGACAGGGTTTTAGAGAGACCCAGTACTTC.

V usage is TRBV4-1 and J usage is TRBJ2-7; no firm D call. The ends were cut back, 7 bases at V and 2 bases at J, with 18 bases in the middle. The CDR3 totals 15 residues. Germline V gives CDR1 MGHRA, CDR2 YSYEKL. The CDR3 spells CASTYAHGGPYEQYF. CDR3 nucleotides: TGCGCCAGCACCTATGCCCATGGCGGTCCCTACGAGCAGTACTTC.

This clonotype was detected a few times. The rearrangement links TRBV27 to TRBJ2-7; 7 bases fit TRBD1. The CDR3 is 14 amino acids. Germline V gives CDR1 MNHEY, CDR2 SMNVEV (reference sequence). The trim removed 5 bases at V and 3 bases at J, leaving 7 bases unmatched. CDR3: CASSPDQGVYEQYF. CDR3 nucleotides: TGTGCCAGCAGTCCGGACCAGGGGGTCTACGAGCAGTACTTC.

The CDR3 loop reads CASSASGWYQETQYF. The CDR3 DNA follows: TGTGCCAGCAGTGCTAGCGGGTGGTACCAAGAGACCCAGTACTTC. V and J are TRBV28 and TRBJ2-5; 8 bases map to TRBD2. This CDR3 has 15 residues. V lost 5 bases and J lost 0; bases outside the gene matches: 5. Per germline, CDR1 MDHEN and CDR2 SYDVKM.

This clonotype was observed at least ten times. V gene TRBV29-1 combines with J gene TRBJ2-5; no reliable D call. CDR3 length equals 9 residues. CDR1 and CDR2 from the germline V gene are SQVTM and ANQGSEA. V was shortened by 3 bases and J by 5 bases, with 1 base between the two germline ends. Here the CDR3 DNA reads TGCAGCGTTGATGAGACCCAGTACTTC. This codes for CSVDETQYF. The variable domain in full, with the rest retrieved from reference TRBV29-1 and TRBJ2-5, is SAVISQKPSRDICQRGTSLTIQCQVDSQVTMMFWYRQQPGQSLTLIATANQGSEATYESGFVIDKFPISRPNLTFSTLTVSNMSPEDSSIYLCSVDETQYFGPGTRLLVL.

Comments on this clonotype: This sequence may be a read error, since a much larger clone differs from it by one base. The gene calls are TRBV29-1 and TRBJ2-1, with 7 bases that match TRBD1. The closer fit of TRBJ2-7 to the DNA end suggests the J call may be wrong. The CDR3 sequence is 14 residues long. Germline V lookup: CDR1 SQVTM, CDR2 ANQGSEA. CDR3 coding DNA: TGCAGCGTTGGTCGGGACAGCGGCTACAATGAGCAGTACTTC. It encodes CSVGRDSGYNEQYF.

V gene TRBV9 combines with J gene TRBJ1-2, with D perhaps matching TRBD1 (5 bases). V was clipped by 0 bases and J by 3 bases, with 15 bases between them. The CDR3 is made up of 16 amino acids. Germline CDR1 and CDR2: SGDLS and YYNGEE. CDR3 sequence: CASSVADFLGDYGYTF. In nucleotides, the CDR3 is TGTGCCAGCAGCGTAGCGGACTTCTTAGGGGACTATGGCTACACCTTC.

This chain connects TRBV6-5 to TRBJ2-1, with D unclear. V gave up 5 bases and J gave up 7 bases, with 12 bases separating them. This CDR3 is built from 13 residues. From germline, CDR1 is MNHEY and CDR2 SVGAGI. Here the CDR3 DNA reads TGTGCCAGCAGTGACGTGGCTGGGAATGAGCAGTTCTTC. This encodes CASSDVAGNEQFF.

This clonotype was counted only a few times. The V gene is TRBV20-1, the J gene TRBJ2-3; 12 nucleotides agree with TRBD2. Germline loops: CDR1 DFQATT, CDR2 SNEGSKA (reference sequence). V was clipped by 7 bases and J by 7 bases; unmatched bases: 6. This CDR3 spans 13 amino acids. This CDR3 reads CSGRLAGENTQYF. CDR3 DNA sequence: TGCAGTGGCAGACTAGCGGGGGAGAATACGCAGTATTTT.

The chain joins TRBV5-1 to TRBJ2-5; D tentatively reads TRBD1 or TRBD2 (6 bases each). Germline V CDR1 and CDR2: SGHRS, YFSETQ. This CDR3 has 20 amino acids. Trimming cost V 0 bases and J 2 bases, with 26 bases left between them. The CDR3 protein is CASSLAGREKIEGVQETQYF. DNA of the CDR3: TGCGCCAGCAGCTTGGCCGGACGGGAGAAGATTGAGGGGGTACAAGAGACCCAGTACTTC.

This chain uses TRBV27 with TRBJ1-2; 10 positions match TRBD1. Trimming removed 6 bases from V and 5 bases from J; junction bases left unmatched: 6. The germline V gene encodes CDR1 MNHEY and CDR2 SMNVEV (reference sequence). This CDR3 has 14 amino acids. The CDR3 bases are TGTGCCAGCAGAACCAGGACAGGGGGGTATGGCTACACCTTC. Translated, it gives CASRTRTGGYGYTF.

Many counts were recorded for this clonotype. The CDR3 loop is CASTRGNEQFF. In DNA form, the CDR3 reads TGTGCCAGCACCCGGGGGAATGAGCAGTTCTTC. V is TRBV11-2 and J is TRBJ2-1, with D possibly being TRBD2 (6 bases). The CDR3 contains 11 residues. CDR1 SGHAT and CDR2 FQNNGV come from the germline V gene. V lost 7 bases to trimming and J lost 7 bases, with 8 bases between them. The complete variable domain, with remaining parts taken from reference TRBV11-2 and TRBJ2-1, reads EAGVAQSPRYKIIEKRQSVAFWCNPISGHATLYWYQQILGQGPKLLIQFQNNGVVDDSQLPKDRFSAERLKGVDSTLKIQPAKLEDSAVYLCASTRGNEQFFGPGTRLTVL.

The J gene is TRBJ2-7, the V gene TRBV5-1, with D uncertain. V gave up 0 bases and J gave up 2 bases, with 9 bases separating them. This CDR3 is 14 amino acids long. Germline CDR1 reads SGHRS; CDR2 reads YFSETQ. The CDR3 nucleotides are TGCGCCAGCAGCTTGGACGGACCAACCTACGAGCAGTACTTC. Translating it yields CASSLDGPTYEQYF.

This clonotype was observed a handful of times. V is TRBV5-1 and J is TRBJ1-1, with TRBD1 matching 8 bases. The CDR3 extends over 15 amino acids. Germline values: CDR1 SGHRS, CDR2 YFSETQ. The junction had 8 bases not matched to a gene; V was cut back by 5 bases and J by 2 bases. The CDR3 bases are TGCGCCAGCAGGCACGACAGGGGTTTTAACACTGAAGCTTTCTTT. This codes for CASRHDRGFNTEAFF.

This clonotype was detected a few times. The chain couples TRBV10-3 to TRBJ2-7; TRBD1 matches at 8 bases. Gene TRBJ2-5 matches the end of the DNA better, so the J call may be wrong. CDR1 is ENHRY, CDR2 SYGVKD, per germline. The length of the CDR3 is 15 residues. The CDR3 sequence: CAISGTDRVGETQYF. CDR3 DNA sequence: TGTGCCATCAGTGGTACGGACAGGGTTGGGGAGACCCAGTACTTC.

The J gene is TRBJ2-1, the V gene TRBV21-1; the listed D gene, TRBD1, was not tested against the DNA. TRBV21-1 is a documented pseudogene. This CDR3 is 16 amino acids long. CDR3 sequence reads: CASSEEGRPQSAAQFF. The CDR3 DNA is TGTGCCAGCAGCGAAGAGGGACGCCCCCAGTCTGCGGCCCAGTTCTTC.